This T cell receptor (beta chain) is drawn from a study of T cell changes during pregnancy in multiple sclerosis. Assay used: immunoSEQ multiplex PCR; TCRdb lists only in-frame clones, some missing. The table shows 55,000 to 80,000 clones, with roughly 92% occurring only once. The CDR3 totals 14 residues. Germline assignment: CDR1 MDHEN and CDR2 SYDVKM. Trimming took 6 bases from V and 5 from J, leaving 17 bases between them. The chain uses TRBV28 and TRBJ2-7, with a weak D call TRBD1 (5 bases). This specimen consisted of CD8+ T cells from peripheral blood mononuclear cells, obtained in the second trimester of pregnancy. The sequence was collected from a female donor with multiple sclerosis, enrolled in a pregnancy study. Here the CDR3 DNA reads TGTGCCAGCAGGGGCGCGTCAGGGCCCGACGAGCAGTACTTC. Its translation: CASRGASGPDEQYF.